In its sample, the clone carrying this TCR beta chain was seen a few times. Its antigen is still unknown. This sample is part of a study of T cell responses to AZD1222 COVID-19 vaccine. Study outcomes and limitations: Reportedly, nearly half the spike-specific TCRs target unmutated variant regions. Seropositive AZD1222 recipients at baseline numbered only six or seven. With dominance at 160-218 and 743-854, vaccine-associated CD4 TCRs spanned spike.

Assay used: immunoSEQ multiplex PCR; TCRdb lists only in-frame clones, some missing. The profile shows roughly 100,000 clones, 84% of them singletons. The V end lost 1 base, the J end lost 5 bases, and 12 bases lay between the germline ends. This CDR3 is built from 15 residues. Germline-derived CDR1 and CDR2 are MGHRA and YSYEKL. This clonotype was sampled from an adult in good health. Specimen: peripheral blood, collected on day 0 of AZD1222 vaccination. The chain couples TRBV4-1 to TRBJ2-1, with D uncertain. The CDR3 DNA reads TGCGCCAGCAGCCAAGTTTCTTTAGGTAACAATGAGCAGTTCTTC. Translating gives CASSQVSLGNNEQFF.